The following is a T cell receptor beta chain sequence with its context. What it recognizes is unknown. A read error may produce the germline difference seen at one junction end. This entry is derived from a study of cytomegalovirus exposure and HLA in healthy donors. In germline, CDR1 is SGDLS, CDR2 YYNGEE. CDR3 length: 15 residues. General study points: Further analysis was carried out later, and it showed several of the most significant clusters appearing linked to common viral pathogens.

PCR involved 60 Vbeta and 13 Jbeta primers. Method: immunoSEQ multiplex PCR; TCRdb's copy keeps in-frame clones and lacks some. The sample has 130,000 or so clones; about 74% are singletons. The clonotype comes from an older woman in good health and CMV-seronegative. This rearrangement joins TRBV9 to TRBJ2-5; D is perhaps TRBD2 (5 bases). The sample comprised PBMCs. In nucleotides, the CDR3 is TGTGCCAGCAGCGTAGTTTCTAGCATCCAAGAGGCCCAGTACTTC. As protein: CASSVVSSIQEAQYF.